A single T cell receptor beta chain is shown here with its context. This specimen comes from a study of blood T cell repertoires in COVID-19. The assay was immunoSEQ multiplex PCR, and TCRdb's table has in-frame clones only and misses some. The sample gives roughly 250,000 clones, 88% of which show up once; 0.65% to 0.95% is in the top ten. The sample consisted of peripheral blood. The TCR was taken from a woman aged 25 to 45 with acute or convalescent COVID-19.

The CDR3 is CASSSIGPWTVNGYTF. DNA of the CDR3: TGTGCCAGCAGCTCTATTGGCCCCTGGACAGTGAATGGCTACACCTTC. The rearrangement joins TRBV7-8 to TRBJ1-2; maybe TRBD1 (6 bases). Germline CDR1 and CDR2: SGHVS and FQNEAQ. CDR3 length equals 16 residues. Trimming took off 4 bases at V and 6 bases at J, with 21 bases between the two ends.